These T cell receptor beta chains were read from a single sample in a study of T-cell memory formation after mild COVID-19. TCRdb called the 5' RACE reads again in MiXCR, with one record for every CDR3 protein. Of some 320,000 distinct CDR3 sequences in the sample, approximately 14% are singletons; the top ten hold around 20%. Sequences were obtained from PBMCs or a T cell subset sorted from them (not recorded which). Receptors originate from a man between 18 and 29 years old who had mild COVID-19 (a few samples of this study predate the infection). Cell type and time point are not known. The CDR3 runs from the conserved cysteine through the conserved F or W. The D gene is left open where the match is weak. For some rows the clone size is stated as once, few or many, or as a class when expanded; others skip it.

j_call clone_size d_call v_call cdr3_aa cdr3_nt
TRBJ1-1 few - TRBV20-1 CSARADTADTEAFF TGCAGTGCTAGGGCCGACACCGCAGACACTGAAGCTTTCTTT
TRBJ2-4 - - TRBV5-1 CASSLFTGTAVKNIQYF TGCGCCAGCAGCTTATTCACCGGGACTGCAGTCAAAAACATTCAGTACTTC
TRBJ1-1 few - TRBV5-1 CASSFAGTEAFF TGCGCCAGCAGCTTCGCGGGAACTGAAGCTTTCTTT
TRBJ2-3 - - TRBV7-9 CASSSRPFSTDTQYF TGTGCCAGCAGCTCCCGACCGTTTAGCACAGATACGCAGTATTTT
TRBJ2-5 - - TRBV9 CASSVDQGRETQYF TGTGCCAGCAGCGTAGATCAGGGCCGGGAGACCCAGTACTTC
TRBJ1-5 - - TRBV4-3 CASSQGQRSGSPQHF TGCGCCAGCAGCCAAGGCCAGCGATCAGGATCGCCCCAGCATTTT
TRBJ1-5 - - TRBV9 CASRDPVRNQPQHF TGTGCCAGCAGGGACCCCGTTCGCAATCAGCCCCAGCATTTT
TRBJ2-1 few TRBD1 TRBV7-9 CASSFPRGRDNEQFF TGTGCCAGCAGCTTTCCAAGGGGGCGCGACAATGAGCAGTTCTTC
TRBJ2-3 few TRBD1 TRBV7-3 CASSLGDSNTQYF TGTGCCAGCAGCTTAGGGGACAGCAATACGCAGTATTTT
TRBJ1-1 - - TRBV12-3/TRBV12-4 CASSLGWVEGNTEAFF TGTGCCAGCAGTTTAGGGTGGGTCGAGGGAAACACTGAAGCTTTCTTT
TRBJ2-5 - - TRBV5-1 CASSWSPKQETQYF TGCGCCAGCAGCTGGAGCCCGAAACAGGAGACCCAGTACTTC
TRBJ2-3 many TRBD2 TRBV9 CASSLWPSGGADTQYF TGTGCCAGCAGCTTATGGCCAAGCGGGGGGGCAGATACGCAGTATTTT